The present T cell receptor (beta chain) was sequenced within a study of cytomegalovirus exposure and HLA in healthy donors. Findings and caveats of the study: Rare TCR sequences dominated, though some public TCRs recurred in many donors.

This CDR3 is built from 12 residues. V lost 0 bases to trimming and J lost 8 bases, with 4 bases between them. Germline V gene data show CDR1 as MNHEY and CDR2 as SVGAGI. On this clone itself: Its antigen remains unknown.

Here immunoSEQ multiplex PCR was the method, and the copy in TCRdb shows in-frame clones only, minus some. Counted here are 150,000 or so clones, approximately 94% occurring once; the ten biggest clones make up 1.5% to 2%. The genes are TRBV6-5 and TRBJ2-2; D is uncertain. The source material was PBMCs. The clonotype was recovered from a man younger than 35 in good health and CMV-seropositive. In DNA form, the CDR3 reads TGTGCCAGCAGTTACTCCAGGGGGGAGCTGTTTTTT. Translating gives CASSYSRGELFF.